This T cell receptor beta chain was recovered during a study of CD8+CD57+ T cells in acquired aplastic anemia. Study as a whole: Yields of DNA that came from sorted CD4+ and CD8+ cells averaged about 3.4 ug.

As for this clonotype: Its antigen is as yet unknown.

Study findings and constraints: Simpson's diversity of CD8+ cells was not significantly different in patients compared with controls. Patients and controls shared twenty-nine CD8+ CDR3 sequences, highly expressed in patients.

The junction had 9 bases not matched to a gene; V was cut back by 5 bases and J by 6 bases. Germline V gene data show CDR1 as SGHAT and CDR2 as FQDESV (reference sequence). This CDR3 has 16 amino acids. Template material for TCR beta VDJ and CDR3 profiling consisted of genomic DNA. TCRdb recomputed calls from the reads with MiXCR, one row per CDR3 protein. Among tens of thousands of distinct CDR3 sequences listed, 63% were seen once. Patients sequenced had flow cytometry evidence of CD8+CD57+ cell expansion. Each patient carried a diagnosis of severe acquired aplastic anemia. The V gene is TRBV11-1, the J gene TRBJ1-6, with 8 nucleotides matching TRBD1. Input material: sorted CD4+, CD8+, or CD8+CD57+ T cells (not recorded which) from PBMCs. The TCR was taken from a human donor with aplastic anemia. CDR3 bases: TGTGCCAGCAGCCTATCTGGACAGGGAAGTAATTCACCCCTCCACTTT. This encodes CASSLSGQGSNSPLHF.